This record covers a single T cell receptor (beta chain). This clonotype has ten or more counts. The target of this receptor is not known. The record has no base qualities; no much larger clone is one base away. Library method: 5' RACE. TCRdb records Illumina HiSeq 2000 as the sequencer. Template switching added a universal primer binding site, and the final cDNA carried a unique molecular identifier that allowed TCR cDNA molecules to be counted accurately. Specific primers in the conserved constant-segment region were used to synthesize first-strand cDNA for the TCR alpha and beta chains. To control for contamination, every cDNA library carried two barcodes: a SMART-Mk sample barcode plus Illumina barcodes. TruSeq adapter sequences along with Illumina sample barcodes were introduced in two successive PCR steps. The TCR alpha and beta cDNA libraries were sequenced on the Illumina HiSeq platform using custom primers. The paper's processing steps were these. Unique molecular identifiers were extracted from raw reads with MiGEC, and CDR3 positions were determined with MiXCR. For each individual, recombination models were inferred using an EM algorithm with the repgenHMM and IGoR tools. The analysis of shared clonotypes was done with the tcR package in R, with sharing normalized by the product of cloneset sizes. Out-of-frame nonproductive sequences were analyzed to study raw recombination free of thymic and clonal selection effects. Starting from the raw public reads, TCRdb applied fastp trimming at Q25, assembled clones with MiXCR and retained in-frame beta chains. Duplicate CDR3 protein sequences are folded into a single record with the most common DNA and genes. V and J calls and clone size were set by TCRdb, not the authors. The sample table shows 450,000 to 650,000 distinct CDR3 sequences, and 9% to 10% are seen once. The ten largest clones take up roughly 3% of the sample.

Only healthy Caucasian donors were included. Three pairs of female monozygotic twins, all aged about 18 to 30 years, made up the twin cohort. RNA for TCR libraries was isolated from peripheral blood mononuclear cells. These data originate in a study of identical twins (dated by TCRdb to the mid-2010s). Regarding the study in general: TCR alpha and beta repertoires from monozygotic twins, unrelated adults of various ages and cord blood were deep-sequenced to test whether fetal clonotypes persist. To rule out contamination, replicate twin experiments were performed at different times with different library preparation protocols. Study-wide conclusions, independent of this receptor: A weaker excess of twin sharing was found in beta out-of-frame sequences because the signal-to-noise ratio was lowered by fewer shared sequences. In monozygotic twins, recombination models systematically underestimated out-of-frame TCR alpha sharing, but the models matched the sharing seen between unrelated individuals. Fewer insertions were carried by abundant cord blood beta clonotypes, a similar but weaker trend appeared in young adult naive repertoires, and no such trend appeared in memory repertoires. Conclusions relied on cross-sectional statistical analysis, since the same donors could not be followed over many years. Out-of-frame TCR alpha sequences shared between twins showed an excess of low generation-probability sequences compared with coincidental sharing between unrelated individuals. Zero-insertion analyses could be partly confounded by invariant T cells such as MAIT and iNKT, although diverse VJ usage argued against such confounding for most clonotypes.

Including the terminal cysteine and phenylalanine, the CDR3 comprises 11 residues. Only CDR3 DNA is held: 33 bases, read in frame from base 1. V is shortened by 4 bases, J by 9 bases, and the region joining them spans 10 bases. Sequences SQVTM (CDR1) and ANQGSEA (CDR2) are obtained from the germline V gene. The same specimen was also included in a second study, on yellow fever vaccine responses in identical twins. The second publication reports: According to the authors, in identical twins the way T cells responded to vaccination appeared partly convergent and partly personalized. In identical twins, the study followed T cell clones that responded to the vaccine with precision.

In this chain, TRBV29-1 is recombined with TRBJ2-1; the best D guess is TRBD2, with 5 bases matching. This TCR was sampled from a woman younger than 30 in good health. The sequencing sample was made of PBMCs. The bases read TGCAGCGTTGCAGTCCGGGGTGAGCAGTTCTTC. Protein translation: CSVAVRGEQFF.